This TCR beta chain was captured in a study of T cells in Graves' hyperthyroidism and ophthalmopathy. Regions amplified from RNA transcripts were the TCR beta CDR3 regions. Initially, a first-round RT-PCR of the TCR CDR3 employed the HTBI primer set. From the multiplex PCR reads, TCRdb called clonotypes with MiXCR, one entry per CDR3 protein. Of about 340,000 distinct CDR3 sequences listed, roughly 21% are singletons. The V end was cut by 7 bases, the J end by 0 bases, with 16 bases between. The CDR3 covers 16 residues. Germline CDR1 is MDHEN and CDR2 is SYDVKM. Fresh peripheral blood, about 9.6 ml, yielded the PBMCs.

The receptor was derived from a woman aged 50 to 65 with Graves' hyperthyroidism. The V and J genes are TRBV28 and TRBJ1-5, with D unclear. What was sequenced was blood. DNA for the CDR3: TGTGCCAGCATCCCCAGCGGCAGGTTTAGCAATCAGCCCCAGCATTTT. Translation: CASIPSGRFSNQPQHF. Drawing the rest from reference TRBV28 and TRBJ1-5, the complete variable domain is DVKVTQSSRYLVKRTGEKVFLECVQDMDHENMFWYRQDPGLGLRLIYFSYDVKMKEKGDIPEGYSVSREKKERFSLILESASTNQTSMYLCASIPSGRFSNQPQHFGDGTRLSIL.